The source of this T cell receptor (beta chain) is a study of blood T cell repertoires in COVID-19. The overall study: The United States, Italy and Spain supplied acute and convalescent COVID-19 samples.

The CDR3 covers 17 residues. CDR1 is ENHRY and CDR2 is SYGVKD in the germline V gene. Trimming removed 2 bases at V and 0 bases at J, with 16 bases between. Authors' methods: Reference gene primer amplification gave nucleated cell count estimates. Sequencing was performed with immunoSEQ multiplex PCR; in TCRdb, only in-frame clones are kept and a portion is missing. The D gene and trimming were derived from the DNA, and the V and J assignments and clone size from that table. Found here are about 190,000 clones, 84% of them singletons; the top ten hold less than 3.5%. The rearrangement uses TRBV10-3 and TRBJ1-1, with D possibly TRBD1 on 6 matching bases. Sequenced: PBMCs or T cells enriched from blood (not recorded which). The receptor was derived from a woman in her thirties who had been exposed to COVID-19. CDR3 nucleotide sequence: TGTGCCATCAGTGAGGTCTGGTTTCAGGGGATGAACACTGAAGCTTTCTTT. Its protein product is CAISEVWFQGMNTEAFF.